This T cell receptor (beta chain) derives from a study of CXCR3-negative and CXCR3-positive naive CD8 T cells (dated by TCRdb to the late 2010s). Regarding the complete study: In total, approximately 140 million TRB reads were obtained, or roughly 1.5 +/- 0.3 million reads per library. For the TRBV-TRBJ cluster analysis, the naive subsets came from about 5 donors, while the memory cells came from 3 donors. The diversity and physicochemical repertoire analyses included around 10 donors pooled from two independent experiments.

TCRdb shows the sequencer as NextSeq 550. The Human TCR Profiling Kit (MiLaboratory) was used to prepare UMI-labeled 5' RACE TRB cDNA libraries. The full amount of extracted RNA was used for cDNA synthesis, and the full amount of resulting cDNA was used for PCR amplification. The libraries were made side by side, with each library going through the same number of PCR cycles. The authors' pipeline ran thus. About 53,000 +/- 9,400 unique UMI-labeled TRB cDNA molecules per library were extracted with MIGEC and MiXCR, with at least two reads per UMI required. On average, around 40,000 +/- 10,000 functional in-frame TRB CDR3 nucleotide clonotypes lacking stop codons were found per library. After each sample was downsampled to 5000 UMI-labeled TRB molecules, VDJtools was used to calculate diversity metrics such as normalized Shannon-Wiener and Chao1. Clonotype-size-weighted physicochemical properties of the central five CDR3 residues (interaction energy, strength, volume and Kidera factor 4) were computed in VDJtools. Reads reprocessed by TCRdb are summarized as one entry per CDR3 protein sequence, and DNA is absent. The V and J calls reflect TCRdb's pipeline rather than the authors' work. The table for this sample records around 50,000 distinct CDR3 sequences. Around 0.5% of the sample lies in the top ten.

Each CD8+ T cell subset was flow-sorted in triplicate, and 250,000 to 300,000 cells per subset were placed directly into RLT lysis buffer. To keep memory contaminants out, a stringent definition of naive CD8+ T cells was applied: CD45RO-CCR7+CD27+CD95-. Peripheral blood mononuclear cells were isolated from buffy coats by standard density gradient centrifugation. Naive CXCR3-negative and CXCR3-positive CD8+ T cells were flow-sorted using a FACSAria III. Total RNA was extracted from sorted cells with an RNeasy Mini Kit. Details on this clonotype: Its antigen remains unidentified.

Spanning cysteine to phenylalanine, the CDR3 consists of 14 amino acids. The DNA is not on file. The germline V gene yields SGDLS for CDR1 and YYNGEE for CDR2. What the authors observed across the whole study: CXCR3 expression partially decreased after cryopreservation, so most assays used freshly isolated PBMCs. Surface CD5, linked to self-reactivity in mice, was comparable between naive subsets; TCR interaction strength was therefore also inferred from TRB CDR3 physicochemical properties. Within the same donor, TRBV-TRBJ usage looked similar between naive CXCR3-negative and CXCR3-positive cells, but memory cells had distinct patterns. Both naive subsets had comparably high repertoire diversity, while memory CD8+ T cells had much lower repertoire diversity. TRB CDR3s from CXCR3-positive naive cells showed higher hydrophobicity (lower Kidera factor 4), lower energy, and higher strength and volume indices than CXCR3-negative naive cells.

The chain is assembled from TRBV9 and TRBJ2-7; TCRdb returns TRBD2, unconfirmable since there is no DNA. The TCR was taken from a human donor in good health. Some clones in this sample may be carry-over from other donors' samples. Sequenced material: naive CXCR3+ CD8+ T cells from blood. The cell subset or site label, as the study defines it: CD45RO-CCR7+CD27+CD95- naive CD8+ T cells expressing CXCR3 (TNR3+). The CDR3 in this case is CASSVGGAGDEQYF.